The entry that follows covers one T cell receptor (beta chain) sequence. Its target antigen remains unknown. No base quality information exists; no much larger clone differs at one position. A constant-region primer and ProtoScript II reverse transcriptase were used to reverse-transcribe TCRbeta-specific cDNA from around 540 ng total RNA. Three nested multiplex PCR rounds, following a slightly modified ARM-PCR procedure, were used to build the TCRbeta libraries. The first two PCR rounds used multiplex TRBV1-TRBV30 forward primers with a Cbeta reverse primer, each for roughly 11 cycles. A final 25-cycle PCR with Deep VentR polymerase added sample barcodes and Illumina adapters. Amplicons of 200-500 bp were gel-purified with a QIAquick gel extraction kit before sequencing. The TCRbeta amplicons were sequenced with 250-bp paired-end reads on an Illumina HiSeq 2500. On the authors' methods: Reads were quality-trimmed with Trimmomatic v0.33, and paired reads were merged with FLASH v1.2.11 to recover full CDR3 sequences. MiGEC v1.2.1b assigned V, D and J germline segments to the rearranged TCRbeta sequences. VDJtools v1.0.0 computed clonotype statistics and Shannon-Wiener diversity indices. Except for diversity analysis, only the 250 most abundant clonotypes of each sample were used in subsequent analyses to reduce sampling bias. The public reads were run again by TCRdb, first through fastp at Q25 and then through MiXCR, and only productive beta chains were kept. Each entry is one CDR3 protein sequence, shown with its most common DNA and genes. None of the V and J calls come from the authors' own analysis; TCRdb made them. The sample table holds under 85,000 distinct CDR3 sequences, of which more than 65% were seen once. The ten largest make up approximately 19% of the sample.

Without any cell sorting, total RNA and DNA were co-extracted from approximately 22-30 mg of bulk tissue using the AllPrep DNA/RNA mini kit. A handful of patients with histopathologically diagnosed primary liver carcinoma underwent surgical resection in China between 2015 and March 2016. At the time of sampling, the patients were treatment-naive and had chronic HBV infection. Five spatially separated regions were sampled per tumor: superior, inferior, left-lateral and right-lateral poles, plus the tumor centre. Histology showed that every tumor sample contained more than 90% viable tumor cells. Fresh tumor and adjacent tissue pieces were bisected; one half was stored in RNAlater at -80°C, the other sent for histology. This specimen comes from a study of tumor-infiltrating lymphocytes in primary liver carcinoma listed by TCRdb under 2017. Regarding the research as a whole: Of the five patients (three men and two women, aged 30 to 69 years), four had hepatocellular carcinoma and one had combined HCC and intrahepatic cholangiocarcinoma. Samples yielded roughly 3.5 to 7.13 million productive TCRbeta reads; read depth did not differ significantly between tissue types. To link TCRbeta repertoire diversity to the local molecular phenotype, the 25 or so tumor region samples were profiled with Agilent mRNA microarrays. TCRbeta repertoire sequencing, expression microarrays and whole-exome sequencing were combined in the study across five regions of each liver tumor, with adjacent normal tissue and blood also included. Technical replicate repertoires showed high reproducibility, with mean shared-clone rates around 0.9 and correlation coefficients above 0.98. A total of 35 specimens from 5 patients went through TCRbeta repertoire sequencing, namely 25 tumor regions, 5 adjacent noncancerous liver tissues and 5 peripheral blood samples. The five patients had tumors staged T1-T3 N0M0, with maximum diameters ranging from roughly 4.2 to 10 cm.

Including the terminal cysteine and phenylalanine, the CDR3 comprises 12 residues. Only CDR3 DNA is held: 36 bases, read in frame from base 1. CDR1 SQVTM and CDR2 ANQGSEA are derived from the germline V gene. General findings and caveats noted by the study authors: Just about 7-25% of top clones turned up in all five regions of a tumor, which suggests spatial heterogeneity among tumor-infiltrating T cells. The top 250 clones accounted for a significantly greater share of the repertoire in tumors than in blood (p = 0.039). Only the TCR beta chain was sequenced, so true repertoire diversity is likely underestimated because unpaired alpha chains were not captured. Pairs of tumor regions showed greater repertoire overlap (mean around 36%) than tumor-adjacent pairs (approximately 17%) or tumor-blood pairs (roughly 15%), which is consistent with antigen-driven expansion. The study included only four or five patients, and the authors note findings should be validated in a larger study. Since the samples were bulk and unsorted, there was no way to compare CD4+ and CD8+ T cell repertoires.

The sequence is built from TRBV29-1 and TRBJ2-1, and possibly TRBD2, on 7 matching bases. The sample consisted of liver tumor tissue from sampling region 1. Reading the label with the study, this specimen's cell subset or site is: tumor region T1, superior pole. The TCR sequence derives from a man aged 40-49 years with primary liver carcinoma and hepatitis B virus infection. The sequenced DNA: TGCAACGGGGGGCCAGGGTACAATGAGCAGTTCTTC. This encodes CNGGPGYNEQFF.